Below are 2 T cell receptor beta chains sequenced from a single sample in a study of beta chain features in type 1 diabetes. Investigators reverse transcribed all isolated RNA, so they sequenced expressed TCRB transcripts. Libraries were prepared by immunoSEQ multiplex PCR; TCRdb keeps only in-frame clonotypes and omits some of them. The table has about half a million clones, around 28% seen once. Sequenced sample: naive CD4+ T cells from blood. These receptors originate from a young man in good health.

This chain joins TRBV9 and TRBJ2-7; 7 nucleotides agree with TRBD2. The germline gives CDR1 SGDLS, CDR2 YYNGEE. J gave up 5 bases and V 0 bases, and 11 bases lay outside the gene matches. The CDR3 is 16 residues long. The CDR3 sequence is CASSVGREILRNEQYF. In nucleotides, the CDR3 is TGTGCCAGCAGCGTAGGGCGGGAGATTCTGCGTAACGAGCAGTACTTC.

As concerns this clone: This same CDR3 is encoded by further DNA sequences in the sample. The V call is TRBV2, the J call TRBJ2-5; no reliable D call. Germline V gene lookup returns CDR1 SNHLY and CDR2 FYNNEI. Trimming took 3 bases from V and 5 from J, leaving 4 bases between them. This CDR3 is built from 11 residues. Here the CDR3 reads CASSEWETQYF. CDR3 DNA sequence: TGTGCCAGCAGTGAGTGGGAGACCCAGTACTTC.